The T cell receptor beta chain under discussion was sequenced for a study of control samples from healthy donors and cancer patients. The data were produced by immunoSEQ multiplex PCR, yet TCRdb's version contains in-frame clones alone and is incomplete. The repertoire includes some 170,000 clones, approximately 94% of them detected once, and 12% to 15% sits in the top ten. The CDR3 is 13 residues long. Trimming removed 5 bases at V and 3 bases at J, with 10 bases between. The germline CDR1 and CDR2 sequences are LNHDA and SQIVND (reference sequence). The receptor was derived from a man aged 55 to 70 with colorectal cancer. The gene calls are TRBV19 and TRBJ2-5; D not certain. The sequencing input was PBMCs. Written as DNA, the CDR3 is TGTGCCAGTAGTCGACACCTAGAAGAGACCCAGTACTTC. Translating gives CASSRHLEETQYF.